Listed below are T cell receptor beta chains from one sample, sequenced in a study of long-term antiretroviral therapy in people with HIV. Assay: immunoSEQ multiplex PCR; the TCRdb copy retains only in-frame clones and omits some. The table records 30,000 to 40,000 clones, roughly 87% of them present only once. The source was unsorted PBMCs, collected 1 year after starting antiretroviral therapy. Receptors originate from a man between 18 and 29 years old with HIV. Both conserved end residues are part of each CDR3. The order of the fields is clone size, D gene, J gene, V gene, CDR3 protein, CDR3 DNA. A D gene is named only where the DNA matches it firmly. Clone size appears in some rows only: once, few, many, or a class for an expanded clone.

. . TRBJ1-1 TRBV7-9 CASSLGTANTEAFF TGTGCCAGCAGCTTAGGGACAGCGAACACTGAAGCTTTCTTT
. . TRBJ1-2 TRBV6-5 CASSPIQGNYGYTF TGTGCCAGCAGTCCTATTCAGGGTAACTATGGCTACACCTTC
. . TRBJ1-6 TRBV12-5 CASGARGNSPLHF TGTGCTAGTGGCGCCCGGGGGAATTCACCCCTCCACTTT
once . TRBJ1-1 TRBV27 CASSFGGNTEAFF TGTGCCAGCAGTTTCGGCGGGAACACTGAAGCTTTCTTT
. TRBD1 TRBJ2-7 TRBV27 CASSLSGTGTEQYF TGTGCCAGCAGTTTATCCGGGACAGGGACCGAGCAGTACTTC
few . TRBJ1-3 TRBV9 CASSGDGGNTIYF TGTGCCAGCAGCGGGGACGGTGGAAACACCATATATTTT
few . TRBJ1-1 TRBV19 CASSIVLASGTEAFF TGTGCCAGTAGTATAGTCTTGGCCTCGGGCACTGAAGCTTTCTTT
. . TRBJ1-1 TRBV5-1 CASSLARSLHLDTEAFF TGCGCCAGCAGCTTGGCCAGGTCTCTACACTTGGACACTGAAGCTTTCTTT
few . TRBJ1-3 TRBV5-8 CASSLGVSSGNTIYF TGTGCCAGCAGCTTGGGCGTCAGCTCTGGAAACACCATATATTTT
. . TRBJ2-7 TRBV19 CASSIGAGGGLYEQYF TGTGCCAGTAGTATTGGGGCCGGAGGGGGTTTATACGAGCAGTACTTC
. . TRBJ1-1 TRBV2 CASSEAFRGNTEAFF TGTGCCAGCAGTGAGGCCTTCAGGGGGAACACTGAAGCTTTCTTT
. TRBD2 TRBJ2-1 TRBV5-6 CASSFGGGEQFF TGTGCCAGCAGCTTCGGCGGGGGTGAGCAGTTCTTC
. . TRBJ2-7 TRBV6-1 CASSEGGAGNSYEQYF TGTGCCAGCAGTGAAGGAGGAGCAGGGAATTCTTACGAGCAGTACTTC
. . TRBJ2-1 TRBV5-1 CASRDSNEQFF TGCGCCAGCAGAGACTCAAATGAGCAGTTCTTC
. . TRBJ1-1 TRBV10-1 CARSHHLVTEAFF TGCGCCAGATCGCATCACTTAGTCACTGAAGCTTTCTTT
. . TRBJ1-1 TRBV7-8 CASSSDPNTEAFF TGTGCCAGCAGCTCGGACCCTAACACTGAAGCTTTCTTT
. TRBD1 TRBJ2-3 TRBV5-1 CASSLDGTGSTDTQYF TGCGCCAGCAGCTTGGATGGGACAGGGAGCACAGATACGCAGTATTTT
. TRBD2 TRBJ2-3 TRBV10-1 CARGKGLRGTRAYVADTQYF TGCGCCAGGGGAAAGGGGCTTCGAGGGACTAGGGCATATGTCGCAGATACGCAGTATTTT
. . TRBJ1-6 TRBV5-4 CASSLPQSNSPLHF TGTGCCAGCAGCTTACCACAAAGTAATTCACCCCTCCACTTT
. TRBD2 TRBJ2-7 TRBV10-3 CAIRGGTSLAYEQYF TGTGCCATCAGAGGTGGGACTAGTTTGGCCTACGAGCAGTACTTC
once . TRBJ2-7 TRBV19 CASSREEGRHYEQYF TGTGCCAGTAGCCGTGAAGAGGGGCGTCACTACGAGCAGTACTTC
. TRBD1 TRBJ1-4 TRBV18 CASQGQGESEKLFF TGTGCCAGCCAGGGACAGGGGGAATCGGAAAAACTGTTTTTT
. . TRBJ2-7 TRBV9 CASSGGPSHGGHEQYF TGTGCCAGCAGCGGCGGACCGAGCCACGGGGGCCACGAGCAGTACTTC
once . TRBJ1-5 TRBV15 CATSRLQGTNQPQHF TGTGCCACCAGCAGATTACAGGGAACTAATCAGCCCCAGCATTTT
. . TRBJ1-4 TRBV7-3 CASSLRGGEKLFF TGTGCCAGCAGCCTAAGGGGAGGTGAAAAACTGTTTTTT
. TRBD1 TRBJ2-5 TRBV5-1 CASSFSGQGSETQYF TGCGCCAGCAGCTTTTCGGGACAGGGGTCGGAGACCCAGTACTTC
. TRBD2 TRBJ2-7 TRBV28 CASSLWASGSSYEQYF TGTGCCAGCAGTTTATGGGCTAGCGGGAGCTCCTACGAGCAGTACTTC
. . TRBJ2-2 TRBV6-6 CASSLALNGELFF TGTGCCAGCAGCCTCGCCTTGAACGGGGAGCTGTTTTTT
. . TRBJ1-2 TRBV15 CATSRDLGGGRANYGYTF TGTGCCACCAGCAGAGACCTCGGCGGGGGCCGAGCTAACTATGGCTACACCTTC
. . TRBJ1-1 TRBV27 CASSFGQNTEAFF TGTGCCAGCAGTTTTGGACAAAACACTGAAGCTTTCTTT
few TRBD1 TRBJ1-1 TRBV20-1 CSARGQVEAFF TGCAGTGCCCGGGGACAGGTCGAAGCTTTCTTT
. . TRBJ2-1 TRBV27 CASSLGAYNEQFF TGTGCCAGCAGTTTAGGGGCTTACAATGAGCAGTTCTTC
. . TRBJ2-6 TRBV6-4 CASSDSASGANVLTF TGTGCCAGCAGTGACTCGGCCTCTGGGGCCAACGTCCTGACTTTC
. TRBD1 TRBJ2-3 TRBV9 CASSAEVGQGTDTQYF TGTGCCAGCAGCGCAGAGGTGGGACAGGGGACAGATACGCAGTATTTT
. . TRBJ1-1 TRBV4-2 CASSGQPNTEAFF TGTGCCAGCAGCGGGCAGCCTAACACTGAAGCTTTCTTT
. . TRBJ2-1 TRBV28 CASSPIALRDGDNEQFF TGTGCCAGCAGTCCCATCGCTCTCCGGGACGGTGACAATGAGCAGTTCTTC
. . TRBJ2-7 TRBV5-6 CASSLGWGSYEQYF TGTGCCAGCAGCTTGGGGTGGGGGTCCTACGAGCAGTACTTC
few . TRBJ2-1 TRBV9 CASSVVLDAEQFF TGTGCCAGCAGCGTAGTATTGGACGCAGAGCAGTTCTTC
once . TRBJ2-2 TRBV4-3 CASSPQLGNTGELFF TGCGCCAGCAGCCCCCAGCTTGGGAACACCGGGGAGCTGTTTTTT
. TRBD2 TRBJ2-7 TRBV4-3 CASSQTGTSGYEQYF TGCGCCAGCAGCCAGACCGGGACTAGCGGATACGAGCAGTACTTC
. . TRBJ2-5 TRBV5-4 CASSPDGPGVGSYETQYF TGTGCCAGCAGCCCCGATGGGCCAGGGGTCGGGAGTTATGAGACCCAGTACTTC
. . TRBJ2-7 TRBV9 CASSHGSAYEQYF TGTGCCAGCAGCCATGGGTCGGCCTACGAGCAGTACTTC
. . TRBJ2-5 TRBV4-1 CASSHRSQGGGQETQYF TGCGCCAGCAGCCACAGATCCCAGGGGGGTGGACAAGAGACCCAGTACTTC
. TRBD1 TRBJ2-7 TRBV25-1 CASRPGQASYEQYF TGTGCCAGCAGGCCGGGACAGGCCTCCTACGAGCAGTACTTC
few . TRBJ2-2 TRBV19 CASTLDSSGTGELFF TGTGCCAGTACCCTCGACAGTTCGGGCACCGGGGAGCTGTTTTTT
. . TRBJ2-7 TRBV19 CASSIGGNPYEQYF TGTGCCAGTAGTATTGGCGGGAACCCCTACGAGCAGTACTTC
. TRBD2 TRBJ2-7 TRBV6-5 CASSPGEGYEQYF TGTGCCAGCAGCCCCGGGGAGGGCTACGAGCAGTACTTC
few . TRBJ2-1 TRBV4-1 CASSQVASILSYNEQFF TGCGCCAGCAGCCAAGTAGCATCGATTCTCTCCTACAATGAGCAGTTCTTC
once TRBD1 TRBJ1-3 TRBV7-2 CASTITGVFGNTIYF TGTGCCAGCACAATTACAGGGGTCTTTGGAAACACCATATATTTT
. . TRBJ2-3 TRBV27 CASSKEGAGTQYF TGTGCCAGCAGCAAAGAAGGGGCAGGTACGCAGTATTTT
. . TRBJ1-1 TRBV9 CASSVVGIWQAAFF TGTGCCAGCAGCGTAGTTGGGATATGGCAAGCAGCTTTCTTT
. . TRBJ2-2 TRBV27 CASSRKRNTGELFF TGTGCCAGCAGCCGCAAGAGGAACACCGGGGAGCTGTTTTTT
few . TRBJ2-7 TRBV4-1 CASSQHVRTYEQYF TGCGCCAGCAGCCAGCACGTACGGACCTACGAGCAGTACTTC
. . TRBJ1-3 TRBV5-5 CASSLSDGDSGNTIYF TGTGCCAGCAGCTTGTCGGACGGGGACTCTGGAAACACCATATATTTT
once . TRBJ1-1 TRBV6-4 CASSDSRDGSTEAFF TGTGCCAGCAGTGACTCGAGAGACGGGAGCACTGAAGCTTTCTTT
. . TRBJ2-1 TRBV29-1 CSVPSNPGSASSYNEQFF TGCAGCGTTCCCTCGAACCCCGGGTCCGCAAGCTCCTACAATGAGCAGTTCTTC
. . TRBJ1-4 TRBV28 CASSLRGLTNEKLFF TGTGCCAGCAGTTTGCGGGGGCTAACTAATGAAAAACTGTTTTTT
. . TRBJ2-2 TRBV7-3 CASSLEVNTGELFF TGTGCCAGCAGCTTAGAAGTCAACACCGGGGAGCTGTTTTTT
. . TRBJ2-5 TRBV9 CASSVGGRGQETQYF TGTGCCAGCAGCGTAGGAGGTCGGGGACAAGAGACCCAGTACTTC